These 10 T cell receptor beta chains share one sample of origin, sequenced in a study of cytomegalovirus exposure and HLA in healthy donors. In the PCR, 60 Vbeta and 13 Jbeta primers were used. Generated by immunoSEQ multiplex PCR, the TCRdb table keeps only in-frame clones and is missing some. The sample lists some 100,000 clones; 69% were seen once. The sample consisted of PBMCs. These receptors were collected from a woman between 70 and 85 years old in good health and CMV-seropositive.

V is TRBV5-4 and J is TRBJ1-1, with D perhaps matching TRBD1 (6 bases). This CDR3 contains 14 residues. CDR1 is SGHNT, CDR2 YYREEE, per germline (reference sequence). Trimming took off 4 bases at V and 3 bases at J, with 13 bases between the two ends. The CDR3 is CASSLGQRDTEAFF. CDR3 DNA sequence: TGTGCCAGCAGCCTAGGACAGAGAGACACTGAAGCTTTCTTT. Variable domain in full (rest from reference TRBV5-4 and TRBJ1-1): ETGVTQSPTHLIKTRGQQVTLRCSSQSGHNTVSWYQQALGQGPQFIFQYYREEENGRGNFPPRFSGLQFPNYSSELNVNALELDDSALYLCASSLGQRDTEAFFGQGTRLTVV.

The rearrangement links TRBV5-5 to TRBJ2-5, with D perhaps matching TRBD1 (6 bases). The CDR3 has 14 amino acids. Trimming shortened V by 4 bases and J by 7 bases, and 17 bases separated the two germline ends. CDR1 and CDR2 (germline): SGHKS, YYEKEE (reference sequence). The CDR3 protein is CASSPGQIWGTQYF. CDR3 nucleotide sequence: TGTGCCAGCAGCCCTGGACAGATTTGGGGGACCCAGTACTTC.

This clone has only one observation. The rearrangement joins TRBV30 to TRBJ1-4; tentatively, D is TRBD1 (5 bases). The length of the CDR3 is 14 residues. Germline V lookup: CDR1 GTSNPN, CDR2 SVGIG (reference sequence). Trimming pared 7 bases from V and 0 bases from J, leaving 12 bases between. As DNA, the CDR3 is TGTGCCTTTCAGGGTAAATCAACTAATGAAAAACTGTTTTTT. This sequence encodes CAFQGKSTNEKLFF.

The rearrangement uses TRBV30 and TRBJ1-1; the D gene is possibly TRBD1 (5 bases). The CDR3 covers 11 residues. Germline CDR1 and CDR2: GTSNPN and SVGIG (reference sequence). V lost 0 bases and J lost 11, with 10 bases in between. The CDR3 DNA reads TGTGCCTGGAGTGTCGTAGGGGCGGCTTTCTTT. This gives the protein CAWSVVGAAFF.

Remarks on this clone: The CDR3 carries no conserved terminal phenylalanine or tryptophan, so it likely arises from a read error. No DNA is shown, since the ends of the CDR3 on it are uncertain; the CDR3 is the one TCRdb lists. The chain has TRBV7-9 and TRBJ1-1; the table's D call, TRBD1, has no DNA check behind it. Per the germline V gene, CDR1 is SEHNR and CDR2 is FQNEAQ (reference sequence). The CDR3 is 12 amino acids long, termini counted. The CDR3 reads CASSRGQAVVWY.

The chain joins TRBV4-1 to TRBJ1-5; D gene ambiguous. Germline V CDR1 and CDR2: MGHRA, YSYEKL. V shed 0 bases and J shed 6 bases, with 12 bases lying between them. This CDR3 is built from 15 residues. The CDR3 DNA sequence: TGCGCCAGCAGCCAAGAGGGCCCGGGGTCTCAGCCCCAGCATTTT. Its translation: CASSQEGPGSQPQHF.

The genes are TRBV5-5 and TRBJ2-2; D might be TRBD2 (5 bases). CDR1 and CDR2 from the germline V gene are SGHKS and YYEKEE (reference sequence). V was cut by 2 bases and J by 1 base, with 9 bases left in between. The CDR3 has 15 residues. The CDR3 reads CASSFNRGNTGELFF. In DNA form, the CDR3 reads TGTGCCAGCAGCTTTAACCGGGGGAACACCGGGGAGCTGTTTTTT.

This clone was counted once. The genes are TRBV29-1 and TRBJ2-1, with 9 bases matching TRBD1. From germline, CDR1 is SQVTM and CDR2 ANQGSEA. Germline trimming cut 7 bases from V and 9 bases from J; bases unmatched to any gene: 13. The CDR3 is 14 residues long. The CDR3 here is CSAGGQGGAGEQFF. CDR3 bases: TGCAGCGCGGGGGGACAGGGAGGAGCGGGTGAGCAGTTCTTC.

V and J are TRBV19 and TRBJ1-1, with D hard to call. Germline loops: CDR1 LNHDA, CDR2 SQIVND (reference sequence). V lost 6 bases and J lost 0, with 8 bases in between. The CDR3 totals 13 residues. Here the CDR3 reads CASSVRLNTEAFF. CDR3 bases: TGTGCCAGTAGCGTCAGATTGAACACTGAAGCTTTCTTT.

This clone was observed a handful of times. This sequence joins TRBV4-2 and TRBJ2-5; TRBD2 matches 9 bases. The CDR3 runs 16 residues. Trimming at V came to 0 bases and at J to 4 bases, leaving 6 bases not matched to a gene. From germline, CDR1 is LGHNA and CDR2 YNFKEQ. CDR3 amino acids: CASSQEARGGRETQYF. CDR3 nucleotides: TGTGCCAGCAGCCAAGAGGCGCGGGGGGGCCGAGAGACCCAGTACTTC.